This entry concerns a single TCR beta chain. Its antigen is currently unknown. PCR primers comprised 60 Vbeta and 13 Jbeta primers. The protocol was immunoSEQ multiplex PCR, while the TCRdb copy is restricted to in-frame clones and leaves out a portion. The table records under 200,000 clones, just under 80% of them present only once. This specimen belongs to a study of cytomegalovirus exposure and HLA in healthy donors. Whole-study context: In an early release, HLA-typed donors contributed roughly 85 million unique TCR sequences. Among the roughly 380 donors who were genotyped, about 80% fell in the genetic ancestry cluster that is associated with self-reported Caucasian donors.

Study-level points and caveats: TCR beta chains numbering more than 150 were designated cytomegalovirus-associated.

V was trimmed by 4 bases and J by 1 base, leaving 8 bases between them. The CDR3 totals 14 residues. In germline, CDR1 is SGHRS, CDR2 YFSETQ. V and J are TRBV5-1 and TRBJ2-2; D unresolved. The receptor comes from a woman aged 40 to 49 in good health and CMV-seropositive. The sequenced material came from PBMCs. The CDR3 loop reads CASSPGQNTGELFF. In nucleotides, the CDR3 is TGCGCCAGCAGCCCAGGTCAGAACACCGGGGAGCTGTTTTTT.